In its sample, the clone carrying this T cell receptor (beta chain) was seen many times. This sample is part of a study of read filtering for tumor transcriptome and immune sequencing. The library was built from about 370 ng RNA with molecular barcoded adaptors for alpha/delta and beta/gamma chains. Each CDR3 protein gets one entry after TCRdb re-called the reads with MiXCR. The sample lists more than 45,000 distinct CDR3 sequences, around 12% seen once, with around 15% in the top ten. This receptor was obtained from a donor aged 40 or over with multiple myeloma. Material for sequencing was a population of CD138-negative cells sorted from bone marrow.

The CDR3 reads CASSYRVGKQPQHF. CDR3 coding DNA: TGTGCCAGCAGTTATCGCGTAGGGAAGCAGCCCCAGCATTTT. The chain is built from TRBV6-5 and TRBJ1-5; D is undetermined. Germline CDR1 and CDR2: MNHEY and SVGAGI. This CDR3 comprises 14 residues. Deletions cut 3 bases from V and 7 bases from J, with 13 bases between.